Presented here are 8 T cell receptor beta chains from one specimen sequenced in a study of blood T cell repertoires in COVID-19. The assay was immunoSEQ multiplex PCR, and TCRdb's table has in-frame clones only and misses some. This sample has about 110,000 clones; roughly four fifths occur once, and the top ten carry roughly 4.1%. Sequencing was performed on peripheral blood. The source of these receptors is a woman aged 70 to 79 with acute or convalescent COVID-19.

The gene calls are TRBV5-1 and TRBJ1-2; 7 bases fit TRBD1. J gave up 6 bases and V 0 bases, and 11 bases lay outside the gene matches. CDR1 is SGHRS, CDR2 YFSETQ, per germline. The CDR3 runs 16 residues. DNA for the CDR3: TGCGCCAGCAGCTTGGCCGGGGCCTCAGGGGGAAATGGCTACACCTTC. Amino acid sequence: CASSLAGASGGNGYTF. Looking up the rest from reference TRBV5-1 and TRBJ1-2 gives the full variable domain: KAGVTQTPRYLIKTRGQQVTLSCSPISGHRSVSWYQQTPGQGLQFLFEYFSETQRNKGNFPGRFSGRQFSNSRSEMNVSTLELGDSALYLCASSLAGASGGNGYTFGSGTRLTVV.

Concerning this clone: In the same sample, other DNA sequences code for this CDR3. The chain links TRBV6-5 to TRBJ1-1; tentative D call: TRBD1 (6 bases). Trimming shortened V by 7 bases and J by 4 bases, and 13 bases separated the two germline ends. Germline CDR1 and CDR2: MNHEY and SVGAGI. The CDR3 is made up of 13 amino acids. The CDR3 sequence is CASTRGGSTEAFF. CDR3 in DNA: TGTGCCAGCACAAGGGGGGGTAGCACTGAAGCTTTCTTT.

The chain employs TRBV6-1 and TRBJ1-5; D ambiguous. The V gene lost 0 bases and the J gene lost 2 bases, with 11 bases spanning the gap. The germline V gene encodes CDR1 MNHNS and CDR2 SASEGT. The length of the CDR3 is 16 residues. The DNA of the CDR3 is TGTGCCAGCAGTGAAGCGCGAACGGTTGGCAATCAGCCCCAGCATTTT. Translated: CASSEARTVGNQPQHF.

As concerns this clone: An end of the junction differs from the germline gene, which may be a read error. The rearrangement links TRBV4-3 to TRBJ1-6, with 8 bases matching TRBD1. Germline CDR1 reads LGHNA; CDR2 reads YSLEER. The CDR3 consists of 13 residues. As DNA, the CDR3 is TGCGCCAGCAGCCAAGAATTGGGACAGGCTTTTAACTTT. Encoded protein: CASSQELGQAFNF.

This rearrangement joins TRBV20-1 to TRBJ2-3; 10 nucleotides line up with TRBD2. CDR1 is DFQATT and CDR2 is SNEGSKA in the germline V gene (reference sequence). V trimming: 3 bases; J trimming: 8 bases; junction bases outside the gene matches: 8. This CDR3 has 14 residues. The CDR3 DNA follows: TGCAGTGCTAGTGAGGAAGCGGGAGGGGCTACGCAGTATTTT. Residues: CSASEEAGGATQYF.

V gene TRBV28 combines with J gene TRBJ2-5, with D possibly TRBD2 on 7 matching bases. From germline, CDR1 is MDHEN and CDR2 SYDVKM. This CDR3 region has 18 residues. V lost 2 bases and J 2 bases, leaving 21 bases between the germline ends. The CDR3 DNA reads TGTGCCAGCAGTTTAGAAGGTCGAAGGAGGGGGGGTCAAGAGACCCAGTACTTC. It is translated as CASSLEGRRRGGQETQYF. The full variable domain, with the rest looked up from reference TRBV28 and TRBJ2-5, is DVKVTQSSRYLVKRTGEKVFLECVQDMDHENMFWYRQDPGLGLRLIYFSYDVKMKEKGDIPEGYSVSREKKERFSLILESASTNQTSMYLCASSLEGRRRGGQETQYFGPGTRLLVL.

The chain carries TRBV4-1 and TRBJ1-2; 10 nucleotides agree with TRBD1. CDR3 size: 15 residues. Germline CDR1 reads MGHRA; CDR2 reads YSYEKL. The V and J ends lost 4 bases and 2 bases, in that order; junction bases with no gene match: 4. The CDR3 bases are TGCGCCAGCAGCCTCGGGACAGGGGTAAACTATGGCTACACCTTC. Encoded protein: CASSLGTGVNYGYTF.

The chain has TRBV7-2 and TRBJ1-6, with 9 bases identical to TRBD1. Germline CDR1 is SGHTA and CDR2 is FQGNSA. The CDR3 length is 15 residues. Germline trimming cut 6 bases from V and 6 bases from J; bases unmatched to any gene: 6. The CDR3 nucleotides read TGTGCCAGCAGTTCACAGGGGGCGGGTAATTCACCCCTCCACTTT. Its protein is CASSSQGAGNSPLHF.